This T cell receptor (beta chain) was recorded in a study of OX40 agonist ivuxolimab in advanced cancers. As for the study more broadly: Ivuxolimab, which targeted the costimulatory receptor OX40 (CD134), was an agonistic, fully human IgG2 monoclonal antibody. Among the roughly 54 dose-escalation patients, some 19 had hepatocellular carcinoma, 15 or so melanoma, 9 renal cell carcinoma and 9 head and neck cancer. Partial responses were achieved by three dose-escalation patients, of whom one had hepatocellular carcinoma and two had cutaneous melanoma. Intravenous ivuxolimab was administered to patients every 2 weeks at six dose levels: 0.01, 0.1, 0.3, 1.5, 3 and 10 mg/kg. In the dose-escalation cohort, 65% to 85% of patients were male, and the mean age was roughly 60 years with a range of roughly 23 to 79. Prior anti-PD-1, anti-PD-L1 or anti-CTLA-4 therapy was permitted, and approximately 41% of dose-escalation patients had received checkpoint inhibitors. The purpose of peripheral TCRbeta sequencing was to test whether ivuxolimab changed TCR sequence diversity and led to clonal T-cell expansion. The monotherapy dose-escalation portion (N = 52 patients) of the phase I ivuxolimab trial is reported in the paper.

Summary of the overall study and its limitations: Low levels of normalized T-cell clonal expansion were also seen in some patients who did not respond. In partial responders in the 0.1-3.0 mg/kg groups, normalized peripheral clonal expansion was found to be among the lowest, especially among CD8+ T cells. After ivuxolimab, CD8+ T cells had more expanded clones than CD4+ T cells on average. Clonal expansion of both CD4+ and CD8+ blood T cells was observed from baseline to week 6 at doses 0.1 to 3.0 mg/kg. The antigen specificity of the peripheral T cells that underwent clonal expansion was not determined.

Details on this clone: This receptor's antigen is unknown. The input lacks base qualities; no much larger clone sits a single base away.

For CDR1 and CDR2, the germline V gene lists SGHTA and FQGNSA. The trim is 5 bases for V and 0 bases for J, with a gap of 10 bases between the germline ends. The CDR3 numbers 14 residues from cysteine through phenylalanine. Only the CDR3 portion is preserved as DNA: 42 bases, with reading frame beginning at the first base. To sequence the TCRbeta CDR3 region, genomic DNA was isolated from the sorted cells. The immunoSEQ Assay was used for sequencing of TCRbeta CDR3 regions. Sourced from immuneACCESS, this table was stored by TCRdb with only in-frame sequences that have V and J called. A share of the clones is absent; for the studies checked, an unresolved V gene accounts for under half, and the remainder has no known explanation. Across this sample there are 80,000 to 95,000 clones, with 80% to 90% seen only once. The ten biggest clones cover less than 2% of the sample. The trial excluded patients who had a history of autoimmune disease or who were on systemic immunosuppression. Peripheral blood for TCR sequencing was drawn from every dose cohort at baseline, at cycle 4 day 1 and at cycle 7 day 1. The samples were taken from a phase I, first-in-human, multicenter, open-label dose-escalation trial of ivuxolimab. Adults with locally advanced or metastatic melanoma, renal cell carcinoma, hepatocellular carcinoma or head and neck squamous cell carcinoma were enrolled in the trial. Before TCR sequencing, CD4+ and CD8+ T cells were separately sorted from peripheral blood.

The sequence joins TRBV7-2 to TRBJ1-1; a confident D gene designation cannot be given. The sample was CD4+ or CD8+ T cells sorted from blood, taken in a trial of the OX40 agonist ivuxolimab. This clonotype was sampled from an adult with an advanced solid tumor such as melanoma, head and neck, liver or kidney cancer. For the CDR3, the sequence is CASSLQRMNTEAFF. The nucleotide sequence is given as TGTGCCAGCAGCCTACAGAGAATGAACACTGAAGCTTTCTTT.